A selection of T cell receptor beta chains follows, all from one sample in a study of beta chain features in type 1 diabetes. Assay used: immunoSEQ multiplex PCR; TCRdb lists only in-frame clones, some missing. The sample lists around 70,000 clones, around 49% occurring once. The sequencing input was central memory CD4+ T cells from blood. The source is a young man with type 1 diabetes. Each CDR3 is given with its conserved first and last residue. The order of the fields is D gene, J gene, V gene, CDR3 DNA, CDR3 protein. The D gene is left open where the match is weak.

NA TRBJ1-1 TRBV10-3 TGTGCCACTCGGGGAGGATCCCAAGCTTTCTTT CATRGGSQAFF
NA TRBJ2-1 TRBV7-2 TGTGCCAGCAGCTACCCCCTAGGCAATGAGCAGTTCTTC CASSYPLGNEQFF
TRBD1 TRBJ2-7 TRBV6-1 TGTGCCAGCAGTGGACAGGGTTTCTCCTACGAGCAGTACTTC CASSGQGFSYEQYF
NA TRBJ1-2 TRBV7-2 TGTGCCAGCAGCCTAGGATCAGGGGCCAACTATGGCTACACCTTC CASSLGSGANYGYTF
NA TRBJ2-2 TRBV6-5 TGTGCCAGCAGTGTCCCGAGCACCGGGGAGCTGTTTTTT CASSVPSTGELFF
NA TRBJ1-1 TRBV15 TGTGCCACCAGCAGTCGCGGGGGACCGAAAGCTTTCTTT CATSSRGGPKAFF
NA TRBJ1-4 TRBV10-3 TGTGCCACTAGCGACTCAACTAATGAAAAACTGTTTTTT CATSDSTNEKLFF
NA TRBJ2-5 TRBV6-6 TGTGCCAGCAAAAAGGAACAGAACCAAGAGACCCAGTACTTC CASKKEQNQETQYF
NA TRBJ1-4 TRBV6-1 TGTGCCAGCAGCCTGGCCACAGGCCGAAATGAAAAACTGTTTTTT CASSLATGRNEKLFF
NA TRBJ1-5 TRBV19 TGTGCCAGTAGTACACAGGGAGTCATGGGACAGCCCCAGCATTTT CASSTQGVMGQPQHF
TRBD2 TRBJ2-5 TRBV7-4 TGTGCCAGCAGCAAGCGGGACAGCGCCCGCCCTAGCGGGGAAGAGACCCAGTACTTC CASSKRDSARPSGEETQYF
TRBD1 TRBJ2-7 TRBV7-8 TGTGCCAGCAGCGACCGGACAGGGGGGAACTACGAGCAGTACTTC CASSDRTGGNYEQYF
NA TRBJ2-3 TRBV5-4 TGTGCCAGCAGCTTTAATGTGGATACGCAGTATTTT CASSFNVDTQYF
NA TRBJ2-6 TRBV5-4 TGTGCCAGCAGCTTGACGGCCGGGAGCTCTGGGGCCAACGTCCTGACTTTC CASSLTAGSSGANVLTF